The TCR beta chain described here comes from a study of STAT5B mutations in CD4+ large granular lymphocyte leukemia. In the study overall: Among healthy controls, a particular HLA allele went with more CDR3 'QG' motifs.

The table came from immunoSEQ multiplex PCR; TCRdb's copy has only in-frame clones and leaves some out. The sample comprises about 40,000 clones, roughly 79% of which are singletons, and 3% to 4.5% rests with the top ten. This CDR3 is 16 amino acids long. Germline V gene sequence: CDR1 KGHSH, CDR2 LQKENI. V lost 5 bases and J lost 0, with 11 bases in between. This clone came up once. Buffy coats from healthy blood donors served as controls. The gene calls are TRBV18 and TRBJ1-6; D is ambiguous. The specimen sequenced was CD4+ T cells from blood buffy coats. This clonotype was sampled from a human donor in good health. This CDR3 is CASSRIGDSYNSPLHF. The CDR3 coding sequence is TGTGCCAGCTCAAGGATCGGAGACTCCTATAATTCACCCCTCCACTTT.